This TCR beta chain was captured in a study of a mutant IDH1 vaccine in newly diagnosed glioma. Study-wide context: Patients came in for eight vaccinations, in weeks 1, 3, 5, 7, 11, 15, 19 and 23. The study started vaccination 4-6 weeks after radiotherapy alone, or with temozolomide cycles. Study-wide points: Seemingly, pseudoprogression had no relation to changes in the top peripheral T cell clonotypes. Across multiple MHC alleles, about 95% of patients had vaccine-induced responses.

The table came from immunoSEQ multiplex PCR; TCRdb's copy has only in-frame clones and leaves some out. Among tens of thousands of clones listed, approximately 78% were seen once. This clone was counted a few times. Antigen unknown. As for time point: week 23, last vaccination. Alongside topical imiquimod, each dose of vaccine comprised 300 ug of mutant IDH1 20-mer peptide. Trimming shortened V by 4 bases and J by 4 bases, and 17 bases separated the two germline ends. Germline V gives CDR1 SGHDT, CDR2 YYEEEE. The CDR3 is made up of 15 amino acids. Here the sequenced sample was PBMCs, taken from a glioma patient whose treatment included an IDH1 peptide vaccine. The sequence derives from a woman in her thirties or forties with glioma. Some clones in this sample may be carry-over from other donors' samples. The chain employs TRBV5-6 and TRBJ1-1, with D unclear. The CDR3 is CASSTPGGGRTEAFF. The CDR3 DNA reads as TGTGCCAGCAGCACTCCGGGAGGAGGGCGCACTGAAGCTTTCTTT.